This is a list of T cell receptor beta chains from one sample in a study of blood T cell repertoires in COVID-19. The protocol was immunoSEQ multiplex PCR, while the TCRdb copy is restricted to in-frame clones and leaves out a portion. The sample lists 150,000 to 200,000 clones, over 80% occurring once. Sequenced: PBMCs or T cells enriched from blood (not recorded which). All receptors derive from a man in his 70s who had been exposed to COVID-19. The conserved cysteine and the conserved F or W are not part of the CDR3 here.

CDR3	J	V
ASRIGQGRSPLH	TRBJ1-6	TRBV6-5
ASSLGIEGSGTQY	TRBJ2-5	TRBV5-4
ANSLVAGDYTGELF	TRBJ2-2	TRBV11-2
ASSVGGGQNQPQH	TRBJ1-5	TRBV9
ASSLGLAGENEQF	TRBJ2-1	TRBV7-6
ASSTSGDVYGYT	TRBJ1-2	TRBV5-1
AWGQQGIPEAF	TRBJ1-1	TRBV30
ASSFPSDSSGNTIY	TRBJ1-3	TRBV2
ASSQDLRLGYGYT	TRBJ1-2	TRBV14
ASRSTGLNYGYT	TRBJ1-2	TRBV28
ASSPRDRLNIQY	TRBJ2-4	TRBV19
ASTPGDTEAF	TRBJ1-1	TRBV7-9
ASKMAGLAGEGVTQY	TRBJ2-3	TRBV28
ASSPGGTLLGNTEAF	TRBJ1-1	TRBV19
TSSQATTGVTYNEQF	TRBJ2-1	TRBV4-2
ASSPQMAVNEQF	TRBJ2-1	TRBV9
ASSWSPRERSYGYT	TRBJ1-2	TRBV5-1
ASGLGGNTEAF	TRBJ1-1	TRBV12-5
ASSSGQGYSNQPQH	TRBJ1-5	TRBV28
AARRGTTYEQY	TRBJ2-7	TRBV28
AWSTGRVGYT	TRBJ1-2	TRBV30
ASSESTGLAGSNNEQF	TRBJ2-1	TRBV28
ASSDQVRGYT	TRBJ1-2	TRBV25-1
ASSPTGTGNLSPLH	TRBJ1-6	TRBV18
ASSSGGGSPQSGANVLT	TRBJ2-6	TRBV5-1
ATSRDLGGGPTDTQY	TRBJ2-3	TRBV15
ASSSQETQY	TRBJ2-5	TRBV3-1/TRBV3-2
ASSLLTGATQETQY	TRBJ2-5	TRBV5-1
ASSFLSGRVNTDTQY	TRBJ2-3	TRBV28
ASSSRQGAGGYT	TRBJ1-2	TRBV7-2
ASSLPWTGRYPNEQF	TRBJ2-1	TRBV14
ASTRPGHKSSYEQY	TRBJ2-7	TRBV5-5
AWRVLGEGDGYT	TRBJ1-2	TRBV30
ASSLQGSNTEAF	TRBJ1-1	TRBV3-1/TRBV3-2
SVVVTTNTGELF	TRBJ2-2	TRBV29-1
ASSPHKGEPSVGYGYT	TRBJ1-2	TRBV19
ASSTKLGLAGDTQY	TRBJ2-3	TRBV27
ASSRTSGGSYEQY	TRBJ2-7	TRBV28
ASSIVGGGNQPQH	TRBJ1-5	TRBV19